Below are 14 T cell receptor beta chains sequenced from a single sample in a study of cytotoxic CD8 clonotypes in ibrutinib-treated CLL. Clones were read by immunoSEQ multiplex PCR, and TCRdb kept only the in-frame ones, dropping some. This repertoire shows approximately 150,000 clones, under 85% found once; its top ten account for 4.6%. This material consisted of PBMCs, taken after 24 months of ibrutinib treatment. Receptors were obtained from a human donor with chronic lymphocytic leukemia.

This chain links TRBV6-5 with TRBJ2-2, with TRBD1 identical over 9 bases. There are 16 residues in the CDR3. The germline V gene encodes CDR1 MNHEY and CDR2 SVGAGI. V was pared by 2 bases and J by 6 bases, with 7 bases of the junction left unmatched. CDR3 sequence: CASSYAGQGLAGELFF. In DNA form, the CDR3 reads TGTGCCAGCAGTTACGCAGGACAGGGGTTGGCCGGGGAGCTGTTTTTT.

The chain uses TRBV4-1 and TRBJ1-1, with 7 positions matching TRBD1. This CDR3 is 16 amino acids long. V was pared by 3 bases and J by 0 bases, with 7 bases of the junction left unmatched. CDR1 MGHRA and CDR2 YSYEKL come from the germline V gene. The CDR3 sequence: CASSHIPGQMNTEAFF. CDR3 DNA: TGCGCCAGCAGCCACATACCGGGACAGATGAACACTGAAGCTTTCTTT.

The CDR3 DNA reads as TGTGCCAGCAGCTTTTACCGGGGAAGCTCCTATAATTCACCCCTCCACTTT. Translated: CASSFYRGSSYNSPLHF. The V and J genes are TRBV5-8 and TRBJ1-6; D is undetermined. The CDR3 spans 17 residues. Germline values: CDR1 SGHTS, CDR2 YDEGEE. V gave up 2 bases and J gave up 0 bases, with 12 bases separating them. The full variable domain, with the rest looked up from reference TRBV5-8 and TRBJ1-6, is EAGVTQSPTHLIKTRGQQATLRCSPISGHTSVYWYQQALGLGLQFLLWYDEGEERNRGNFPPRFSGRQFPNYSSELNVNALELEDSALYLCASSFYRGSSYNSPLHFGNGTRLTVT.

The CDR3 bases are TGCGCCAGCAGCTATTATAGGGACTCAAACTATGGCTACACCTTC. Its protein product is CASSYYRDSNYGYTF. The chain links TRBV5-1 to TRBJ1-2, with TRBD1 as a possible D gene (5 bases). Trimming removed 3 bases at V and 2 bases at J, with 14 bases between. This CDR3 spans 15 amino acids. CDR1 is SGHRS and CDR2 is YFSETQ in the germline V gene.

This clone occurred many times. The CDR3 loop is CASSSGQGSYGYTF. CDR3 DNA: TGTGCCAGCAGCTCGGGACAGGGCTCCTATGGCTACACCTTC. The chain joins TRBV5-8 to TRBJ1-2; TRBD1 matches 9 bases. Germline CDR1 is SGHTS and CDR2 is YDEGEE. The CDR3 runs to 14 residues. V shed 3 bases, J shed 4 bases, and the junction held 4 bases outside the gene matches.

The J gene is TRBJ1-6, the V gene TRBV13; the match to TRBD1 covers 8 bases. The CDR3 consists of 18 residues. Germline lookup yields CDR1 PRHDT and CDR2 FYEKMQ (reference sequence). Trimming removed 5 bases from V and 2 bases from J; junction bases left unmatched: 11. CDR3 sequence reads: CASSTSQGQGTYNSPLHF. Here the CDR3 DNA reads TGTGCCAGCAGCACAAGTCAAGGACAGGGAACCTATAATTCACCCCTCCACTTT.

The chain has TRBV7-9 and TRBJ2-1; 10 nucleotides align to TRBD2. V was clipped by 10 bases and J by 9 bases; unmatched bases: 12. From germline, CDR1 is SEHNR and CDR2 FQNEAQ (reference sequence). The CDR3 is 14 amino acids. The CDR3 DNA sequence: TGTGCCACCCGGAAAGCGGGGGGGCCCGGTGAGCAGTTCTTC. It is translated as CATRKAGGPGEQFF.

This chain links TRBV28 with TRBJ2-7, with 11 bases lining up with TRBD1. The length of the CDR3 is 16 residues. Trimming took 8 bases from V and 6 from J; bases not matched to a gene: 15. The germline CDR1 and CDR2 sequences are MDHEN and SYDVKM. CDR3 in DNA: TGTGCCAGCTTTCCCTCCATCGGACAGGGGGCGCGCGAGCAGTACTTC. Residues: CASFPSIGQGAREQYF.

The chain recombines TRBV28 with TRBJ1-1; TRBD1 is a possible D gene (5 bases). V gave up 3 bases and J gave up 7 bases, with 9 bases separating them. There are 12 residues in the CDR3. Germline values: CDR1 MDHEN, CDR2 SYDVKM. The CDR3 is CASSFQGNEAFF. Here the CDR3 DNA reads TGTGCCAGCAGTTTTCAGGGAAATGAAGCTTTCTTT.

The genes are TRBV7-2 and TRBJ2-5, with D unclear. CDR1 and CDR2 (germline): SGHTA, FQGNSA. V was shortened by 1 base and J by 1 base, with 10 bases between the two germline ends. CDR3 size: 15 residues. In nucleotides, the CDR3 is TGTGCCAGCAGCTTAGGGGGTAAAGGCCAAGAGACCCAGTACTTC. This gives the protein CASSLGGKGQETQYF. The variable domain in full, completed from reference TRBV7-2 and TRBJ2-5, reads GAGVSQSPSNKVTEKGKDVELRCDPISGHTALYWYRQSLGQGLEFLIYFQGNSAPDKSGLPSDRFSAERTGGSVSTLTIQRTQQEDSAVYLCASSLGGKGQETQYFGPGTRLLVL.

V usage is TRBV2 and J usage is TRBJ2-7; unclear D gene. Germline-derived CDR1 and CDR2 are SNHLY and FYNNEI. The CDR3 consists of 14 residues. V lost 3 bases, J lost 0 bases, and 9 bases lay in between. CDR3 sequence reads: CASSEWARSYEQYF. The CDR3 nucleotides are TGTGCCAGCAGTGAGTGGGCCCGCTCCTACGAGCAGTACTTC.

The chain links TRBV30 to TRBJ2-3; 7 bases are shared with TRBD2. The length of the CDR3 is 14 residues. In germline, CDR1 is GTSNPN, CDR2 SVGIG (reference sequence). V lost 2 bases and J lost 4; bases outside the gene matches: 6. CDR3 DNA: TGTGCCTGGAGTCCCCGGGGGGTCTCAGATACGCAGTATTTT. Encoded protein: CAWSPRGVSDTQYF.

Here the CDR3 reads CASSQSNSGPRLSYNEQFF. The DNA of the CDR3 is TGCGCCAGCAGTCAATCGAACAGTGGTCCTCGACTCTCCTACAATGAGCAGTTCTTC. This chain uses TRBV23-1 with TRBJ2-1; no reliable D call. TRBV23-1 belongs to the ORF category, with a function that is uncertain. The CDR3 has 19 amino acids. Between the trimmed V and J ends, which lost 0 bases and 0 bases, there was a span of 18 bases.

This clone was detected only a few times. The CDR3 is CASSSGQDGYTF. The CDR3 DNA sequence: TGTGCCAGCAGCTCGGGACAGGACGGCTACACCTTC. The chain joins TRBV28 to TRBJ1-2; 8 bases fit TRBD1. The CDR3 loop spans 12 amino acids. Germline V gene sequence: CDR1 MDHEN, CDR2 SYDVKM. V lost 6 bases to trimming and J lost 8 bases; unmatched junction nucleotides: 5.